The T cell receptor (beta chain) described here comes from a study of PD-L1 blockade in urothelial cancer. Overall study context: Each patient had 0 to 3 earlier chemotherapy regimens. It was at 3 weeks (second dose) and 6 weeks after treatment start that blood was analyzed.

Synthetic TCR analog templates were spiked into each PCR. The data were produced by immunoSEQ multiplex PCR, yet TCRdb's version contains in-frame clones alone and is incomplete. This sample has 60,000 to 65,000 clones; approximately 81% occur once, and the top ten carry under 3.5%. This clone turned up a few times. Time point indicated: pretreatment peripheral blood. Patients' urothelial carcinoma was locally advanced or metastatic. J gave up 5 bases and V 3 bases, and 5 bases lay outside the gene matches. This CDR3 comprises 15 residues. Germline V gives CDR1 SGDLS, CDR2 YYNGEE. V usage is TRBV9 and J usage is TRBJ2-1; TRBD2 matches at 10 bases. The receptor was derived from a man between 65 and 80 years old with urothelial cancer. Sample: PBMCs, taken around atezolizumab (anti-PD-L1) treatment. The DNA for the CDR3 is TGTGCCAGCAGCGCTCTAGCGGGAGTGAACAATGAGCAGTTCTTC. Encoded protein: CASSALAGVNNEQFF.